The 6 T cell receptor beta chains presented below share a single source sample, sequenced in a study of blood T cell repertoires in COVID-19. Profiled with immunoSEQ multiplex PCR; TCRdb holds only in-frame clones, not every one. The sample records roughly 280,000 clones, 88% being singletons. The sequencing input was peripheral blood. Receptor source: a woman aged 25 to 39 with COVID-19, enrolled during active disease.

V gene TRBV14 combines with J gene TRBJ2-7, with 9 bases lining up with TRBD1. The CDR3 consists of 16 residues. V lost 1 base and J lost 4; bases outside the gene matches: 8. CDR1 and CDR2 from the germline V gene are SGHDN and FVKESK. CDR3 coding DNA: TGTGCCAGCAGCCAAGCGGGCTGGACAGGGGATTACGAGCAGTACTTC. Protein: CASSQAGWTGDYEQYF.

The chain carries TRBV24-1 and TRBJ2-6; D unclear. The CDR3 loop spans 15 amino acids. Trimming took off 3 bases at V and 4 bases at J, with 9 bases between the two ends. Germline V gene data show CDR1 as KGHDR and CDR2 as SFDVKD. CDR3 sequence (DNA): TGTGCCACCAGTGATCATGCAGGAGGGGCCAACGTCCTGACTTTC. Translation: CATSDHAGGANVLTF.

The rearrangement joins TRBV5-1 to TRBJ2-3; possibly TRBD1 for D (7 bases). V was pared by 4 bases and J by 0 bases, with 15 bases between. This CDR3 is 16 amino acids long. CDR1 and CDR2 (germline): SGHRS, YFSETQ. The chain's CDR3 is CASSRWSGGSTDTQYF. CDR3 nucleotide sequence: TGCGCCAGCAGCCGGTGGTCAGGGGGGAGCACAGATACGCAGTATTTT. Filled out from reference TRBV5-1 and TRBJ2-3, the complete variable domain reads KAGVTQTPRYLIKTRGQQVTLSCSPISGHRSVSWYQQTPGQGLQFLFEYFSETQRNKGNFPGRFSGRQFSNSRSEMNVSTLELGDSALYLCASSRWSGGSTDTQYFGPGTRLTVL.

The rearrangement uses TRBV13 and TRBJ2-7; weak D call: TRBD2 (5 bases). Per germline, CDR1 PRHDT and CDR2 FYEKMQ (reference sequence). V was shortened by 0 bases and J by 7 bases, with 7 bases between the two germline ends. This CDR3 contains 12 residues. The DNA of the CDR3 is TGTGCCAGCAGCTTAGGTACTAGGGAGCAGTACTTC. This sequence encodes CASSLGTREQYF.

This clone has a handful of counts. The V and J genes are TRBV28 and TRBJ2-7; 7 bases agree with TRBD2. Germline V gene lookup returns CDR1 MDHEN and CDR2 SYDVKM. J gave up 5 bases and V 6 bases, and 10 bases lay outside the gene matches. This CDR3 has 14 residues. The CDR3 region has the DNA TGTGCCAGCAGCCTTACTAGCGCTTTCGACGAGCAGTACTTC. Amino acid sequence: CASSLTSAFDEQYF. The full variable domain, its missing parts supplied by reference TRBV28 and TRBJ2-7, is DVKVTQSSRYLVKRTGEKVFLECVQDMDHENMFWYRQDPGLGLRLIYFSYDVKMKEKGDIPEGYSVSREKKERFSLILESASTNQTSMYLCASSLTSAFDEQYFGPGTRLTVT.

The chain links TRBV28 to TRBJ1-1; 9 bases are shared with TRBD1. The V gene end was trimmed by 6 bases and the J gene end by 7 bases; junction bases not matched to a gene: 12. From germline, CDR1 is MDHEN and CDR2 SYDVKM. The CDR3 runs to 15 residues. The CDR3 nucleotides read TGTGCCAGCAGCTACCTAGGGACAGGGAAGAGTGAAGCTTTCTTT. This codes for CASSYLGTGKSEAFF. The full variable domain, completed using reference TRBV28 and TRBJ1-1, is DVKVTQSSRYLVKRTGEKVFLECVQDMDHENMFWYRQDPGLGLRLIYFSYDVKMKEKGDIPEGYSVSREKKERFSLILESASTNQTSMYLCASSYLGTGKSEAFFGQGTRLTVV.